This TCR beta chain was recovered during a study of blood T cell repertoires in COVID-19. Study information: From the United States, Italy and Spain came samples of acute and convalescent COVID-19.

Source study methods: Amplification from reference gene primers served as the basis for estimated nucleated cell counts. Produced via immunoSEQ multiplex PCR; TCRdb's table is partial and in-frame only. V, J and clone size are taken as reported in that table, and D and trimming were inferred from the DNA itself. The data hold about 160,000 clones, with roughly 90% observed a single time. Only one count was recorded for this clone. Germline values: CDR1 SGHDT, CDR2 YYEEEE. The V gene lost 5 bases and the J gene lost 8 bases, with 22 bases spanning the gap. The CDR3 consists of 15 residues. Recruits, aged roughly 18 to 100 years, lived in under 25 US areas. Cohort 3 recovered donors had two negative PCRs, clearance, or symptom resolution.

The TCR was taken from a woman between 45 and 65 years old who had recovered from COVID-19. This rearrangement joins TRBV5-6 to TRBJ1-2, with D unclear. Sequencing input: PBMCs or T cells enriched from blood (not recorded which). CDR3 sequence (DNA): TGTGCCAGCAGTCCCCAAGGGCGGATTCCGGGGGGCTACACCTTC. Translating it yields CASSPQGRIPGGYTF.